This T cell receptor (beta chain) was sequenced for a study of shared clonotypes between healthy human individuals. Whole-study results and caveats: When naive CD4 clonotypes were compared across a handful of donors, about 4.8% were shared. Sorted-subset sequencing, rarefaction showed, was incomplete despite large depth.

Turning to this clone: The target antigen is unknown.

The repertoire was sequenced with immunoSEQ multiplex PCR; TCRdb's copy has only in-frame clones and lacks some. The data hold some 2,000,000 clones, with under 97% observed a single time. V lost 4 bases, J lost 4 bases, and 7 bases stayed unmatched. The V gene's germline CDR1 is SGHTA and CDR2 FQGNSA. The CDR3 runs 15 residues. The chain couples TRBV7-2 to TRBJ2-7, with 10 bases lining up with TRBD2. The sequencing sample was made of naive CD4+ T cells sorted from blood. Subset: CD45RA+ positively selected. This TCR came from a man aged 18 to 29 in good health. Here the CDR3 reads CASSSHTSGTYEQYF. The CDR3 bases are TGTGCCAGCAGCTCTCATACTAGCGGGACTTACGAGCAGTACTTC. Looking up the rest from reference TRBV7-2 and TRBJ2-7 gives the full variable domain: GAGVSQSPSNKVTEKGKDVELRCDPISGHTALYWYRQSLGQGLEFLIYFQGNSAPDKSGLPSDRFSAERTGGSVSTLTIQRTQQEDSAVYLCASSSHTSGTYEQYFGPGTRLTVT.